These T cell receptor beta chains were read from a single sample in a study of response to subunit inactivated influenza vaccine. TCRdb reprocessed the RT-PCR reads via MiXCR and lists one record per CDR3 protein. The data show fewer than 600,000 distinct CDR3 sequences, about 7.2% seen once. The starting material was PBMCs from blood, obtained less than 30 months after vaccination. The source of these receptors is a man aged 50-75 years who received an inactivated influenza vaccine. Each CDR3 is given with its conserved first and last residue. A D gene is named only where the DNA matches it firmly. Some rows mark clone size as missing; the rest say once, few, many or name a class of expanded clone.

J: TRBJ2-1
V: TRBV6-1
D: -
size: few
DNA: TGTGCCGCTGCCTCTGGTGGTGACAGCTCCTACAATGAGCAGTTCTTC
CDR3: CAAASGGDSSYNEQFF

J: TRBJ1-2
V: TRBV30
D: TRBD1
size: few
DNA: TGTGCCTGCAACGACAGGGTTATAAGCTATGGCTACACCTTC
CDR3: CACNDRVISYGYTF

J: TRBJ2-3
V: TRBV2
D: -
size: few
DNA: TGTGCCAGCACCGGGCCAGATACGCAGTATTTT
CDR3: CASTGPDTQYF

J: TRBJ2-3
V: TRBV13
D: -
size: few
DNA: TGTGCCAGCAGCCAGCAGGGGAAGGCCACAGATACGCAGTATTTT
CDR3: CASSQQGKATDTQYF

J: TRBJ2-7
V: TRBV2
D: -
size: few
DNA: TGTGCCAGCACTCCCCGGGACTTCCTCCTTAGCAGCCACGAGCAGTACTTC
CDR3: CASTPRDFLLSSHEQYF

J: TRBJ2-3
V: TRBV7-9
D: TRBD2
size: few
DNA: TGTGCCAGCAGCTTCAGCGGGGGGGACACAGATACGCAGTATTTT
CDR3: CASSFSGGDTDTQYF

J: TRBJ2-5
V: TRBV20-1
D: TRBD1
size: -
DNA: TGCAGTGCCCAGGGACAGGGGCGCCAAGAGACCCAGTACTTC
CDR3: CSAQGQGRQETQYF

J: TRBJ1-1
V: TRBV6-5
D: -
size: -
DNA: TGTGCCAGCAGTTACAGGATATTGAACACTGAAGCTTTCTTT
CDR3: CASSYRILNTEAFF

J: TRBJ2-5
V: TRBV12-3/TRBV12-4
D: TRBD2
size: -
DNA: TGTGCCAGCAGTGACAGGACTAGCGGGAGGCCTGGAGAGACCCAGTACTTC
CDR3: CASSDRTSGRPGETQYF

J: TRBJ2-3
V: TRBV5-1
D: TRBD2
size: few
DNA: TGCGCCAGCAGCGAAAAGACTAGCGGGAGATCGACAGATACGCAGTATTTT
CDR3: CASSEKTSGRSTDTQYF

J: TRBJ2-7
V: TRBV7-9
D: -
size: -
DNA: TGTGCCAGCAGCTCAACAGGGAGACACGAGCAGTACTTC
CDR3: CASSSTGRHEQYF

J: TRBJ1-5
V: TRBV27
D: TRBD1
size: -
DNA: TGTGCCAGCAGTTCGTCCGACAGGGGAGACAATCAGCCCCAGCATTTT
CDR3: CASSSSDRGDNQPQHF

J: TRBJ2-2
V: TRBV6-1
D: TRBD1
size: -
DNA: TGTGCCAGCAGTAGGGACAGGAATCCGAACACCGGGGAGCTGTTTTTT
CDR3: CASSRDRNPNTGELFF

J: TRBJ2-4
V: TRBV10-3
D: TRBD1
size: -
DNA: TGTGCCATCAGTGTTGGGACAGGGGAAAACATTCAGTACTTC
CDR3: CAISVGTGENIQYF

J: TRBJ2-5
V: TRBV5-1
D: TRBD2
size: -
DNA: TGCGCCAGCAGCTTTAGCGGGAGATACCAAGAGACCCAGTACTTC
CDR3: CASSFSGRYQETQYF

J: TRBJ2-7
V: TRBV20-1
D: -
size: many
DNA: TGCAGTGCTAGATTCCACGGGCCTTACAACGAGCAGTACTTC
CDR3: CSARFHGPYNEQYF

J: TRBJ2-7
V: TRBV29-1
D: -
size: few
DNA: TGCAGCGGTGCAGGGCCCTCCTACGAGCAGTACTTC
CDR3: CSGAGPSYEQYF

J: TRBJ2-7
V: TRBV3-1
D: -
size: few
DNA: TGTGCCAGCAGCGATACTTCCTCCTACGAGCAGTACTTC
CDR3: CASSDTSSYEQYF

J: TRBJ2-1
V: TRBV5-1
D: -
size: few
DNA: TGCGCCAGCAGCTTTTCGGACCCATACAATGAGCAGTTCTTC
CDR3: CASSFSDPYNEQFF

J: TRBJ1-3
V: TRBV4-1
D: -
size: -
DNA: TGCGCCAGCAGCCAACTGGGAAACACCATATATTTT
CDR3: CASSQLGNTIYF

J: TRBJ2-5
V: TRBV28
D: -
size: few
DNA: TGTGCCAGCACCCAAACCCCAACAGGGGGAGGGCTCGAGACCCAGTACTTC
CDR3: CASTQTPTGGGLETQYF

J: TRBJ2-2
V: TRBV7-2
D: -
size: many
DNA: TGTGCCAGCAGAGGCAAGGGAAGGGTGAACACCGGGGAGCTGTTTTTT
CDR3: CASRGKGRVNTGELFF

J: TRBJ2-7
V: TRBV6-2/TRBV6-3
D: -
size: few
DNA: TGTGCCAGCAGATCCCTTTACGAGCAGTACTTC
CDR3: CASRSLYEQYF

J: TRBJ1-3
V: TRBV29-1
D: -
size: many
DNA: TGCAGCGTGGGAGGACTAGAGAGGGACCGCTCTGGAAACACCATATATTTT
CDR3: CSVGGLERDRSGNTIYF

J: TRBJ2-7
V: TRBV15
D: TRBD1
size: -
DNA: TGTGCCACCAGCAGAGATAAGAGGGGGCTCTACGAGCAGTACTTC
CDR3: CATSRDKRGLYEQYF

J: TRBJ2-3
V: TRBV4-3
D: TRBD2
size: -
DNA: TGCGCCAGCAGCCAAGCCTTCTCTAGCGGGGTCACAGATACGCAGTATTTT
CDR3: CASSQAFSSGVTDTQYF

J: TRBJ1-2
V: TRBV20-1
D: -
size: -
DNA: TGCAGTGCTAGGGACGCGAATGGCTACACCTTC
CDR3: CSARDANGYTF

J: TRBJ1-5
V: TRBV21-1
D: -
size: few
DNA: TGTGCCAGCAGCAAAGTCGAAGGGGCTGGTAGCAATCAGCCCCAGCATTTT
CDR3: CASSKVEGAGSNQPQHF

J: TRBJ1-1
V: TRBV20-1
D: -
size: few
DNA: TGCAGTGCTAAGGGCCCCCTTTTGGAGAACACTGAAGCTTTCTTT
CDR3: CSAKGPLLENTEAFF

J: TRBJ1-1
V: TRBV20-1
D: -
size: few
DNA: TGCAGTATTACTCAAGCAGGGTGGAGCACTGAAGCTTTCTTT
CDR3: CSITQAGWSTEAFF

J: TRBJ1-2
V: TRBV7-2
D: TRBD1
size: -
DNA: TGTGCCAGCAGCTTGACAGGGGGCTCTATCTATGGCTACACCTTC
CDR3: CASSLTGGSIYGYTF

J: TRBJ2-1
V: TRBV12-5
D: TRBD2
size: -
DNA: TGTGCTAGTGGATACGCCGGGACTAGTACCAATGAGCAGTTCTTC
CDR3: CASGYAGTSTNEQFF

J: TRBJ1-6
V: TRBV18
D: -
size: few
DNA: TGTGCCAGCTCACCTCCCATGGGGCAAACCAATTCACCCCTCCACTTT
CDR3: CASSPPMGQTNSPLHF

J: TRBJ2-1
V: TRBV21-1
D: -
size: -
DNA: TGTGCCAGCAGCCCCGGTCCTAGCGGAGAGAGCTCCTACAATGAGCAGTTCTTC
CDR3: CASSPGPSGESSYNEQFF

J: TRBJ2-1
V: TRBV20-1
D: -
size: few
DNA: TGCAGTGCTAGTCGGTGGGCGGTCGGGAGCTCCTACAATGAGCAGTTCTTC
CDR3: CSASRWAVGSSYNEQFF

J: TRBJ2-3
V: TRBV14
D: -
size: few
DNA: TGTGCCAGCAGCCTTGTCGGACACCTCACAGATACGCAGTATTTT
CDR3: CASSLVGHLTDTQYF

J: TRBJ2-7
V: TRBV27
D: TRBD2
size: few
DNA: TGTGCCAGCAGTTCCAGAGTAATAGCGGGAGACAACGAGCAGTACTTC
CDR3: CASSSRVIAGDNEQYF

J: TRBJ2-5
V: TRBV30
D: -
size: -
DNA: TGTGCCTTCTCGTCGGGGCTCCAAGAGACCCAGTACTTC
CDR3: CAFSSGLQETQYF

J: TRBJ2-5
V: TRBV29-1
D: -
size: -
DNA: TGCAGCGTTGGCCCGGGGCAAGAGACCCAGTACTTC
CDR3: CSVGPGQETQYF

J: TRBJ1-5
V: TRBV7-9
D: -
size: few
DNA: TGTGCCAGCAGCCGTGACCGGCAGCCCCAGCATTTT
CDR3: CASSRDRQPQHF

J: TRBJ2-6
V: TRBV15
D: -
size: -
DNA: TGTGCCACCAGCAGAGGTGGGTCTGGGGCCAACGTCCTGACTTTC
CDR3: CATSRGGSGANVLTF

J: TRBJ2-7
V: TRBV6-5
D: -
size: few
DNA: TGTGCCAGCAGTTATAGGGTATCCTCCTACGAGCAGTACTTC
CDR3: CASSYRVSSYEQYF

J: TRBJ1-4
V: TRBV18
D: TRBD1
size: once
DNA: TGTGCCAGCTCTCCGACAGGGCCTTACGAAATACTGTTTTTT
CDR3: CASSPTGPYEILFF

J: TRBJ2-7
V: TRBV6-6
D: -
size: few
DNA: TGTGCCAGCAGACCCTCACAGGGCTACGAGCAGTACTTC
CDR3: CASRPSQGYEQYF

J: TRBJ2-7
V: TRBV4-1
D: -
size: -
DNA: TGCGCCAGCAGCCCCTATGGGGTCGTTATTCGCTCCTACGAGCAGTACTTC
CDR3: CASSPYGVVIRSYEQYF

J: TRBJ2-7
V: TRBV14
D: -
size: many
DNA: TGTGCCAGCAGCCAACTGGATTCCTACGAGCAGTACTTC
CDR3: CASSQLDSYEQYF

J: TRBJ2-3
V: TRBV5-1
D: TRBD1
size: few
DNA: TGCGCCAGCAGCGTAACGCCGGGACAGGACACAGATACGCAGTATTTT
CDR3: CASSVTPGQDTDTQYF

J: TRBJ2-3
V: TRBV20-1
D: -
size: -
DNA: TGCAGTGCTACCTCATGGGGGCAGGGCACAGATACGCAGTATTTT
CDR3: CSATSWGQGTDTQYF

J: TRBJ2-1
V: TRBV29-1
D: -
size: many
DNA: TGCAGCGCCGTGAGGGGGGTAAGAGGTTCCAATGAGCAGTTCTTC
CDR3: CSAVRGVRGSNEQFF

J: TRBJ2-3
V: TRBV6-5
D: TRBD1
size: few
DNA: TGTGCCAGCAGTTACTCGGGGACAGGGGTGGGAGATACGCAGTATTTT
CDR3: CASSYSGTGVGDTQYF

J: TRBJ1-2
V: TRBV6-2/TRBV6-3
D: TRBD1
size: few
DNA: TGTGCCAGCAGGCCGAGCTTGCCTAAACCGGGACAGGGGGCGCAGAACTATGGCTACACCTTC
CDR3: CASRPSLPKPGQGAQNYGYTF

J: TRBJ2-2
V: TRBV4-1
D: -
size: few
DNA: TGCGCCAGCAGCCAAGATTGGACCAACACCGGGGAGCTGTTTTTT
CDR3: CASSQDWTNTGELFF

J: TRBJ1-1
V: TRBV12-3/TRBV12-4
D: TRBD1
size: few
DNA: TGTGCCAGCACCTTGGGGGGACAGCTGAACACTGAAGCTTTCTTT
CDR3: CASTLGGQLNTEAFF

J: TRBJ2-3
V: TRBV29-1
D: -
size: -
DNA: TGCAGCGTTGAAGAGAGGTCGGTAGCAGCGGGAGATACGCAGTATTTT
CDR3: CSVEERSVAAGDTQYF

J: TRBJ2-7
V: TRBV6-5
D: -
size: -
DNA: TGTGCCAGCAGTTACACGATCGCCCTTGGGTACGCGCAGTACTTC
CDR3: CASSYTIALGYAQYF

J: TRBJ2-3
V: TRBV9
D: TRBD2
size: many
DNA: TGTGCCAGCAGCGTAGTAGCGGGAGTGGCAGATACGCAGTATTTT
CDR3: CASSVVAGVADTQYF

J: TRBJ2-3
V: TRBV12-3/TRBV12-4
D: -
size: -
DNA: TGTGCCAGCAGTTTAATCCGGGGGAGAGCATTTACAGATACGCAGTATTTT
CDR3: CASSLIRGRAFTDTQYF

J: TRBJ1-1
V: TRBV4-1
D: -
size: -
DNA: TGCGCCAGCAGCCAAGAAGTCCATTCGGGAACTGAAGCTTTCTTT
CDR3: CASSQEVHSGTEAFF

J: TRBJ1-6
V: TRBV6-5
D: -
size: -
DNA: TGTGCCAGCAGTTACTCGGCCAGGACCTTGGATTCACCCCTCCACTTT
CDR3: CASSYSARTLDSPLHF